The source of this TCR beta chain is a study of T cells in Graves' hyperthyroidism and ophthalmopathy. Whole-study context: Specimen type is peripheral blood, collected at initial diagnosis prior to any treatment.

There were TCR beta CDR3 regions amplified from RNA transcripts. HTBI primers were used for first-round RT-PCR of the TCR CDR3. A single record per CDR3 protein comes from TCRdb applying MiXCR to the multiplex PCR reads. The table has about 840,000 distinct CDR3 sequences, roughly 40% seen once. Germline V gene lookup returns CDR1 SGHVS and CDR2 FQNEAQ. CDR3 length: 14 residues. V lost 5 bases, J lost 1 base, and 11 bases lay in between. Sequencing was performed on blood. The source is a young man with Graves' hyperthyroidism. V is TRBV7-8 and J is TRBJ2-5, with TRBD2 as a possible D gene (5 bases). CDR3: CASSLPGIQETQYF. The CDR3 DNA sequence: TGTGCCAGCAGCCTCCCCGGGATCCAAGAGACCCAGTACTTC.